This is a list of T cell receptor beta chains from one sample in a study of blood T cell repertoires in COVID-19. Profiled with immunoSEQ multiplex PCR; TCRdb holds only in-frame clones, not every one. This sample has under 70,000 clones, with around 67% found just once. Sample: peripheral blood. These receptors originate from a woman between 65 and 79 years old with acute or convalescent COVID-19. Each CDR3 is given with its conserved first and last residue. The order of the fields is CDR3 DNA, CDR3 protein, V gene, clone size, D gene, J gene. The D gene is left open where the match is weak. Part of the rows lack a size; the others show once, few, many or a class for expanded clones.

cdr3_nt: TGTGCCAGCAAGTCCTTCGGGGGGCCCGGCGGGGAGCTGTTTTTT; cdr3_aa: CASKSFGGPGGELFF; v_call: TRBV7-9; clone_size: -; d_call: -; j_call: TRBJ2-2
cdr3_nt: TGCGCCAGCAGCCGGTTGACAGGGTCCGATTCACCCCTCCACTTT; cdr3_aa: CASSRLTGSDSPLHF; v_call: TRBV4-1; clone_size: -; d_call: TRBD1; j_call: TRBJ1-6
cdr3_nt: TGTGCCAGCAGTCCTAGCGGGGGGGCCGTCTACGAGCAGTACTTC; cdr3_aa: CASSPSGGAVYEQYF; v_call: TRBV7-8; clone_size: -; d_call: TRBD2; j_call: TRBJ2-7
cdr3_nt: TGTGCCACCAGTGATTTGCTTATGGCAACCCCTCGGGGTGAGCAGTTCTTC; cdr3_aa: CATSDLLMATPRGEQFF; v_call: TRBV24-1; clone_size: once; d_call: -; j_call: TRBJ2-1
cdr3_nt: TGTGCCAGCAGCACTCAGACAGGGAATCAGCCCCAGCATTTT; cdr3_aa: CASSTQTGNQPQHF; v_call: TRBV7-2; clone_size: -; d_call: TRBD1; j_call: TRBJ1-5
cdr3_nt: TGTGCCAGCAGCGTCGACACCATGGGGGGGGGCTTAGAAGCTTTCTTT; cdr3_aa: CASSVDTMGGGLEAFF; v_call: TRBV9; clone_size: once; d_call: -; j_call: TRBJ1-1
cdr3_nt: TGTGCCAGCAGCTTGGGGGGGCTATCCTACAATGAGCAGTTCTTC; cdr3_aa: CASSLGGLSYNEQFF; v_call: TRBV5-8; clone_size: -; d_call: -; j_call: TRBJ2-1
cdr3_nt: TGTGCCAGCAGTTTATCCCGGGGGTGGGCCAATGAGCAGTTCTTC; cdr3_aa: CASSLSRGWANEQFF; v_call: TRBV27; clone_size: -; d_call: -; j_call: TRBJ2-1
cdr3_nt: TGTGCCAGCAGCTTGATACGGGCTAACTATGGCTACACCTTC; cdr3_aa: CASSLIRANYGYTF; v_call: TRBV5-6; clone_size: -; d_call: -; j_call: TRBJ1-2
cdr3_nt: TGTGCCAGCTCTACCAACTCGGACAGGGGGCACGGCTACACCTTC; cdr3_aa: CASSTNSDRGHGYTF; v_call: TRBV18; clone_size: -; d_call: TRBD1; j_call: TRBJ1-2
cdr3_nt: TGTGCCAGCTCACCACCTTCGGGACAGAGAAACACTGAAGCTTTCTTT; cdr3_aa: CASSPPSGQRNTEAFF; v_call: TRBV18; clone_size: -; d_call: TRBD1; j_call: TRBJ1-1
cdr3_nt: TGTGCCAGCAGTCACGAGCGCGGGTCCCTAGGCACAGATACGCAGTATTTT; cdr3_aa: CASSHERGSLGTDTQYF; v_call: TRBV9; clone_size: -; d_call: -; j_call: TRBJ2-3
cdr3_nt: TGTGCCAGCTCACGCTCCGGGAGTGAGCAGTTCTTC; cdr3_aa: CASSRSGSEQFF; v_call: TRBV18; clone_size: -; d_call: -; j_call: TRBJ2-1
cdr3_nt: TGTGCCAGCAGCTTAGTAGCAGACGGGGAGCTGTTTTTT; cdr3_aa: CASSLVADGELFF; v_call: TRBV7-6; clone_size: -; d_call: -; j_call: TRBJ2-2
cdr3_nt: TGTGCCATCATGGGGACAACTTATGGCTACACCTTC; cdr3_aa: CAIMGTTYGYTF; v_call: TRBV10-3; clone_size: -; d_call: -; j_call: TRBJ1-2
cdr3_nt: TGTGCCAGCAGCTTGACTAGGCGCCTTGAAGCTTTCTTT; cdr3_aa: CASSLTRRLEAFF; v_call: TRBV5-8; clone_size: -; d_call: -; j_call: TRBJ1-1
cdr3_nt: TGTGCCAGCAGCCCCGGACAGAACTATGGCTACACCTTC; cdr3_aa: CASSPGQNYGYTF; v_call: TRBV3-1/TRBV3-2; clone_size: once; d_call: -; j_call: TRBJ1-2
cdr3_nt: TGTGCTAGTGGTTTGGGGCGACAGGCAGATACGCAGTATTTT; cdr3_aa: CASGLGRQADTQYF; v_call: TRBV12-5; clone_size: -; d_call: -; j_call: TRBJ2-3
cdr3_nt: TGTGCCAGCAGCCGACGGTCAGGGGCCCAGTACTTC; cdr3_aa: CASSRRSGAQYF; v_call: TRBV11-2; clone_size: once; d_call: -; j_call: TRBJ2-5
cdr3_nt: TGTGCCAGCAGCTTGGGGGACAGGTTGGAGACTGAAGCTTTCTTT; cdr3_aa: CASSLGDRLETEAFF; v_call: TRBV5-8; clone_size: -; d_call: TRBD1; j_call: TRBJ1-1
cdr3_nt: TGTGCCAGTAGTAAGGACAGGGTAAAGGGCTACACCTTC; cdr3_aa: CASSKDRVKGYTF; v_call: TRBV19; clone_size: -; d_call: TRBD1; j_call: TRBJ1-2
cdr3_nt: TGTGCCAGCAGCTCCTCTTTGAACACTGAAGCTTTCTTT; cdr3_aa: CASSSSLNTEAFF; v_call: TRBV7-7; clone_size: few; d_call: -; j_call: TRBJ1-1
cdr3_nt: TGTGCCAGCAGCGTATCGCCAGGGGGGACCAGGATATATAATTCACCCCTCCACTTT; cdr3_aa: CASSVSPGGTRIYNSPLHF; v_call: TRBV9; clone_size: -; d_call: TRBD1; j_call: TRBJ1-6
cdr3_nt: TGTGCCACCACTGGACAGGGTTACGGCTTAGACACCGGGGAGCTGTTTTTT; cdr3_aa: CATTGQGYGLDTGELFF; v_call: TRBV18; clone_size: few; d_call: TRBD1; j_call: TRBJ2-2
cdr3_nt: TGCAGTGCTAGTGCGCAGGGCGGGGCGGCTGAAGCTTTCTTT; cdr3_aa: CSASAQGGAAEAFF; v_call: TRBV20-1; clone_size: -; d_call: -; j_call: TRBJ1-1
cdr3_nt: TGTGCCAGCGTTTACGAGATCGTGCAAAATGAGCAGTTCTTC; cdr3_aa: CASVYEIVQNEQFF; v_call: TRBV6-5; clone_size: few; d_call: -; j_call: TRBJ2-1
cdr3_nt: TGTGCCAGCAGTTTAAGGGGTGGGCGAGGATCCTCCTATAATTCACCCCTCCACTTT; cdr3_aa: CASSLRGGRGSSYNSPLHF; v_call: TRBV27; clone_size: few; d_call: -; j_call: TRBJ1-6
cdr3_nt: TGCGCCAGCAGCTTTGTCCTCGGGGGGACGACAGATACGCAGTATTTT; cdr3_aa: CASSFVLGGTTDTQYF; v_call: TRBV5-1; clone_size: -; d_call: TRBD2; j_call: TRBJ2-3
cdr3_nt: TGTGCCAGCAGCAAAGAGGAGTACACCGGGGAGCTGTTTTTT; cdr3_aa: CASSKEEYTGELFF; v_call: TRBV11-3; clone_size: -; d_call: -; j_call: TRBJ2-2
cdr3_nt: TGTGCCAGCAGCTTGGGTGCAGGGGGGAACTATGGCTACACCTTC; cdr3_aa: CASSLGAGGNYGYTF; v_call: TRBV7-8; clone_size: -; d_call: TRBD1; j_call: TRBJ1-2
cdr3_nt: TGTGCCAGCAGCTTAGCGGCAGGGTTAAACACTGAAGCTTTCTTT; cdr3_aa: CASSLAAGLNTEAFF; v_call: TRBV7-8; clone_size: -; d_call: -; j_call: TRBJ1-1
cdr3_nt: TGTGCCACCCAGGGGGGCGGGGTCGGGAACACCATATATTTT; cdr3_aa: CATQGGGVGNTIYF; v_call: TRBV7-2; clone_size: -; d_call: TRBD1; j_call: TRBJ1-3
cdr3_nt: TGTGCCAGCAGCCCGACATCCGGACAGCTCTCTGGAAACACCATATATTTT; cdr3_aa: CASSPTSGQLSGNTIYF; v_call: TRBV7-9; clone_size: -; d_call: -; j_call: TRBJ1-3
cdr3_nt: TGTGCCAGCAGCGTAGAGGGCGGGGCTGGGGAGACCCAGTACTTC; cdr3_aa: CASSVEGGAGETQYF; v_call: TRBV9; clone_size: -; d_call: -; j_call: TRBJ2-5
cdr3_nt: TGTGCCAGCAAGGGGGACGTAGCTTATGGCTACACCTTC; cdr3_aa: CASKGDVAYGYTF; v_call: TRBV6-5; clone_size: -; d_call: -; j_call: TRBJ1-2
cdr3_nt: TGTGCCACCCAGGAAAATTCACCCCTCCACTTT; cdr3_aa: CATQENSPLHF; v_call: TRBV5-4; clone_size: -; d_call: -; j_call: TRBJ1-6
cdr3_nt: TGTGCCAGCAGCCCTGGGTGGGAGGGCTACACCTTC; cdr3_aa: CASSPGWEGYTF; v_call: TRBV3-1/TRBV3-2; clone_size: once; d_call: -; j_call: TRBJ1-2
cdr3_nt: TGTGCCAGCAGTCAACAGTACCAAGAGACCCAGTACTTC; cdr3_aa: CASSQQYQETQYF; v_call: TRBV6-2/TRBV6-3; clone_size: few; d_call: -; j_call: TRBJ2-5
cdr3_nt: TGTGCCTGGAGTCCTCGGACTAGCGGGGGCCCAGATACGCAGTATTTT; cdr3_aa: CAWSPRTSGGPDTQYF; v_call: TRBV30; clone_size: -; d_call: TRBD2; j_call: TRBJ2-3
cdr3_nt: TGTGCCAGCAGTTCTACAGGGATAAGCACAGATACGCAGTATTTT; cdr3_aa: CASSSTGISTDTQYF; v_call: TRBV7-9; clone_size: -; d_call: -; j_call: TRBJ2-3
cdr3_nt: TGCAGTGCTAGTCTAGGCCCCAGGCCCCAGCATTTT; cdr3_aa: CSASLGPRPQHF; v_call: TRBV20-1; clone_size: -; d_call: -; j_call: TRBJ1-5
cdr3_nt: TGTGCCAGCTCGTCGATGGGGGCAATCAATCAGCCCCAGCATTTT; cdr3_aa: CASSSMGAINQPQHF; v_call: TRBV18; clone_size: -; d_call: -; j_call: TRBJ1-5
cdr3_nt: TGCAGCGTTCCACGTCACCGGACAGGCAACACCGGGGAGCTGTTTTTT; cdr3_aa: CSVPRHRTGNTGELFF; v_call: TRBV29-1; clone_size: -; d_call: TRBD1; j_call: TRBJ2-2
cdr3_nt: TGTGCCAGCACCCAGAGGGGACAGATATTCCTTGGGGTGAACACTGAAGCTTTCTTT; cdr3_aa: CASTQRGQIFLGVNTEAFF; v_call: TRBV21-1; clone_size: few; d_call: -; j_call: TRBJ1-1
cdr3_nt: TGTGCCAGCAGTGACCTGTCAGGCATGCCGTTTTTT; cdr3_aa: CASSDLSGMPFF; v_call: TRBV12-3/TRBV12-4; clone_size: -; d_call: -; j_call: TRBJ2-2
cdr3_nt: TGTGCCAGCAGTGAAGGTAGTACAGGGCGCACAGATACGCAGTATTTT; cdr3_aa: CASSEGSTGRTDTQYF; v_call: TRBV6-1; clone_size: -; d_call: -; j_call: TRBJ2-3
cdr3_nt: TGTGCCAGCAGTCGCCGGCCGGGACAGGGGTATGAGCAGTACTTC; cdr3_aa: CASSRRPGQGYEQYF; v_call: TRBV6-5; clone_size: -; d_call: TRBD1; j_call: TRBJ2-7
cdr3_nt: TGTGCCAGCAGCTTATCAGGGAGGACTAGCTATGGCTACACCTTC; cdr3_aa: CASSLSGRTSYGYTF; v_call: TRBV7-9; clone_size: -; d_call: -; j_call: TRBJ1-2
cdr3_nt: TGTGCCAGTAGTTCCAGGGGGCAGGCGTACGAGCAGTACTTC; cdr3_aa: CASSSRGQAYEQYF; v_call: TRBV19; clone_size: -; d_call: TRBD1; j_call: TRBJ2-7
cdr3_nt: TGTGCCAGCAGCACCCGCAGACAGAACACCGGGGAGCTGTTTTTT; cdr3_aa: CASSTRRQNTGELFF; v_call: TRBV11-1; clone_size: -; d_call: -; j_call: TRBJ2-2
cdr3_nt: TGTGCCAGCAGCGTAGCCTCCGGACAGGACAGAGGGGACACCATATATTTT; cdr3_aa: CASSVASGQDRGDTIYF; v_call: TRBV9; clone_size: -; d_call: TRBD1; j_call: TRBJ1-3
cdr3_nt: TGTGCCAGTAGTCATTACTGGGCCAACGTCCTGACTTTC; cdr3_aa: CASSHYWANVLTF; v_call: TRBV19; clone_size: -; d_call: -; j_call: TRBJ2-6
cdr3_nt: TGCGCCAGCAGCCAAGATGGGGGGTGGACTGAAGCTTTCTTT; cdr3_aa: CASSQDGGWTEAFF; v_call: TRBV4-1; clone_size: -; d_call: -; j_call: TRBJ1-1
cdr3_nt: TGTGCCAGCAACAGACAGGGGGCTAACACTGAAGCTTTCTTT; cdr3_aa: CASNRQGANTEAFF; v_call: TRBV27; clone_size: -; d_call: TRBD1; j_call: TRBJ1-1
cdr3_nt: TGTGCCAGCAGCCAAGGGGACTTTGGCTACACCTTC; cdr3_aa: CASSQGDFGYTF; v_call: TRBV3-1/TRBV3-2; clone_size: few; d_call: -; j_call: TRBJ1-2